The rows below give T cell receptor beta chains drawn from one sample of a study of CD8 T cells in ankylosing spondylitis. In TCRdb, the 5' RACE reads were re-called with MiXCR into one record per CDR3 protein. The table has roughly 440,000 distinct CDR3 sequences, 17% seen once. Sequencing used blood, either unsorted or a sorted T cell fraction (not recorded which). Receptors originate from a male donor with ankylosing spondylitis. Both conserved end residues are part of each CDR3. The size field is filled for only some rows; it gives once, few, many or a size class.

TRBV9	many	TRBJ1-6	CASSEEDRENSPLHF
TRBV6-2/TRBV6-3	NA	TRBJ2-3	CASSFARGTSGSGTDTQYF
TRBV28	few	TRBJ2-3	CASSSSYPRDTQYF
TRBV3-1	NA	TRBJ1-3	CASSQGGTGGNTIYF
TRBV20-1	many	TRBJ1-5	CSASPTGQGQPQHF
TRBV7-8	NA	TRBJ2-3	CASDSGQKSTDTQYF
TRBV6-2/TRBV6-3	NA	TRBJ2-3	CASSYWQGRRTDTQYF
TRBV5-1	NA	TRBJ1-1	CASSPGQGQNTEAFF
TRBV7-3	few	TRBJ1-1	CASSFSAMNTEAFF
TRBV5-1	few	TRBJ2-5	CASSLPLGTTQETQYF
TRBV6-5	NA	TRBJ1-1	CASSYVRVMNTEAFF
TRBV5-1	many	TRBJ2-5	CASSLVISGGQETQYF
TRBV29-1	few	TRBJ1-2	CSVTAGQGYGYTF
TRBV6-1	NA	TRBJ1-6	CASSEVIHSPLHF
TRBV9	few	TRBJ2-3	CASSENGLAATDTQYF
TRBV19	NA	TRBJ2-3	CASTPHIRVTDTQYF
TRBV6-1	NA	TRBJ1-5	CASSAGDRVDQPQHF
TRBV18	NA	TRBJ2-2	CASSPNALANTGELFF
TRBV12-3/TRBV12-4	NA	TRBJ2-2	CASSLAVTRGTGELFF
TRBV6-1	few	TRBJ2-2	CASSELAGAAGELFF
TRBV3-1	few	TRBJ1-4	CASSRQGALNEKLFF
TRBV4-2	few	TRBJ2-1	CASSQGGATSSYNEQFF
TRBV12-3/TRBV12-4	NA	TRBJ2-5	CASSLRAEETQYF
TRBV6-2/TRBV6-3	NA	TRBJ2-1	CASRTVTGGAGNEQFF
TRBV18	few	TRBJ2-5	CASSPGTEETQYF
TRBV12-3/TRBV12-4	NA	TRBJ1-6	CASNPGQGASPLHF
TRBV20-1	NA	TRBJ1-4	CSAISTGVNEKLFF
TRBV5-5	NA	TRBJ2-1	CASSLGRGVYNEQFF
TRBV11-2	few	TRBJ1-5	CASSLDRINQPQHF
TRBV5-1	NA	TRBJ1-3	CASSEDRSRNTIYF
TRBV7-3	NA	TRBJ2-3	CASQGRGGPGDTQYF
TRBV4-2	NA	TRBJ2-2	CASSRQGQGSYTGELFF
TRBV29-1	few	TRBJ2-7	CSVKTDTGPTYEQYF
TRBV7-2	few	TRBJ1-1	CASSPGGGLMNTEAFF
TRBV29-1	NA	TRBJ2-5	CSAKQGQGRRETQYF
TRBV11-2	NA	TRBJ2-3	CASSLTGTTVLDTQYF
TRBV9	NA	TRBJ2-2	CASSVVRGANTGELFF
TRBV12-3/TRBV12-4	many	TRBJ2-1	CASSLEGTGEFF
TRBV6-6	few	TRBJ2-5	CASTSGGETQYF
TRBV7-4	NA	TRBJ2-7	CASSSPGQVTYEQYF
TRBV2	NA	TRBJ1-4	CASRLTVNEKLFF
TRBV4-2	few	TRBJ2-3	CASSQDPAGSTDTQYF
TRBV9	few	TRBJ1-1	CASSVGGMNTEAFF
TRBV20-1	NA	TRBJ2-3	CSARATLDRATDTQYF
TRBV5-1	NA	TRBJ1-1	CASSFQGTEAFF
TRBV6-1	NA	TRBJ2-5	CASQAPSGGRGQETQYF
TRBV10-3	few	TRBJ1-2	CAISEPGGPFYGYTF
TRBV5-1	few	TRBJ2-2	CASSLVSLPNTGELFF
TRBV20-1	NA	TRBJ2-7	CSAFPLAGVWYEQYF
TRBV20-1	NA	TRBJ2-2	CSARDTARGELFF